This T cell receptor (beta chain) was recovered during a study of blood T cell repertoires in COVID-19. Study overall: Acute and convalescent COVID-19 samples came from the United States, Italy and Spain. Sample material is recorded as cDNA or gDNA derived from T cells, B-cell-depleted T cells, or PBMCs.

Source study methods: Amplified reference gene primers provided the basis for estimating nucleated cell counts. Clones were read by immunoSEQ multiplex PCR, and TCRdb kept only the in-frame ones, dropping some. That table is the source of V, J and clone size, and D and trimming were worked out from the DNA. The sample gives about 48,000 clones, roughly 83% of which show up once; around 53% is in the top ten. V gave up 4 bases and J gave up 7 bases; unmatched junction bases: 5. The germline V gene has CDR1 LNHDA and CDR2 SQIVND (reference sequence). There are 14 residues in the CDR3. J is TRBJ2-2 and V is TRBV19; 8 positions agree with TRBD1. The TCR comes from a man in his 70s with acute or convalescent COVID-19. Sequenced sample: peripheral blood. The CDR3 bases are TGTGCCAGTAGTAGCCGGACAGGGTACGGGGAGCTGTTTTTT. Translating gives CASSSRTGYGELFF.